One sample yielded the 32 T cell receptor beta chains listed below, sequenced in a study of CXCR3-negative and CXCR3-positive naive CD8 T cells. The libraries of TRB cDNA were prepared using 5' RACE with UMI labels. Reprocessing the 5' RACE reads, TCRdb reports a single entry for every CDR3 protein and omits DNA. Its listing shows approximately 20,000 distinct CDR3 sequences. Specimen: memory CD8+ T cells from blood. These receptors originate from a human donor in good health. Some clones in this sample may be carry-over from other donors' samples.

This chain links TRBV28 with TRBJ2-1; TCRdb selects TRBD2, and the lack of DNA leaves this call unchecked. This CDR3 spans 14 amino acids. CDR1 and CDR2 from the germline V gene are MDHEN and SYDVKM. CDR3 in amino acids: CASRNRGGLSEQFF.

The V and J genes are TRBV7-8 and TRBJ1-5; checking the TCRdb D call of TRBD1 is not possible without DNA. This CDR3 region has 13 residues. CDR1 is SGHVS and CDR2 is FQNEAQ in the germline V gene. The CDR3 region is CASSAGGNQPQHF.

The chain is built from TRBV6-5 and TRBJ1-5. CDR3 length: 15 residues. Germline V gives CDR1 MNHEY, CDR2 SVGAGI. CDR3 in amino acids: CASRPVRNSNQPQHF.

By frequency, this clonotype is medium-sized. The genes are TRBV6-2 or TRBV6-3 and TRBJ2-7. This CDR3 comprises 13 residues. The germline CDR1 and CDR2 sequences are MNHEY and SVGEGT. CDR3 sequence reads: CASSYSWGSEQYF.

This chain connects TRBV7-3 to TRBJ2-5; the TCRdb D gene call, TRBD1, has no DNA to confirm it. The germline CDR1 and CDR2 sequences are SGHTA and FQGTGA. The CDR3 contains 15 residues. The CDR3 sequence: CASSPAPGWQETQYF.

Its frequency marks this clonotype as medium-sized. V usage is TRBV10-3 and J usage is TRBJ2-2; TCRdb calls TRBD1, which cannot be checked without DNA. CDR3 length equals 16 residues. CDR1 and CDR2 (germline): ENHRY, SYGVKD. The CDR3 loop is CAISESPGQGTGELFF.

CDR3 in amino acids: CAISESGTVSDEQYF. The gene calls are TRBV10-3 and TRBJ2-7; TCRdb lists TRBD1, though no DNA is available to test this call. The CDR3 runs to 15 residues. CDR1 ENHRY and CDR2 SYGVKD come from the germline V gene.

The chain combines TRBV4-3 with TRBJ1-2; TCRdb reports TRBD1, a call that lacks DNA to check it against. The CDR3 loop spans 16 amino acids. CDR1 and CDR2 from the germline V gene are LGHNA and YSLEER. The CDR3 sequence is CASSQGARGTAYGYTF.

The rearrangement uses TRBV19 and TRBJ2-6; the TRBD2 assignment by TCRdb is unverifiable without DNA. From germline, CDR1 is LNHDA and CDR2 SQIVND (reference sequence). The CDR3 spans 19 residues. The CDR3 loop reads CASSPLAGRDYSGANVLTF.

CDR3 sequence: CSVYRGGDEQFF. The V call is TRBV29-1, the J call TRBJ2-1; TCRdb gives TRBD1 as the D gene, but with no DNA this cannot be confirmed. CDR1 is SQVTM and CDR2 is ANQGSEA in the germline V gene. CDR3 length: 12 amino acids.

This chain joins TRBV12-3 or TRBV12-4 and TRBJ1-2. The CDR3 has 12 amino acids. The CDR3 loop reads CASRQHDDGYTF.

The chain's CDR3 is CASTSAGDAAEAFF. V usage is TRBV7-9 and J usage is TRBJ1-1. Looked up from germline, CDR1 is SEHNR and CDR2 is FQNEAQ (reference sequence). This CDR3 comprises 14 residues.

The rearrangement uses TRBV27 and TRBJ2-1; there is no DNA to check the TCRdb D call of TRBD2. There are 15 residues in the CDR3. Germline V gene lookup returns CDR1 MNHEY and CDR2 SMNVEV (reference sequence). The chain's CDR3 is CASSGWVAGDNEQIF.

The chain couples TRBV7-7 to TRBJ2-3; TCRdb designates TRBD2, a call that cannot be tested without DNA. This CDR3 contains 14 residues. CDR1 and CDR2 (germline): SSHAT, FNYEAQ (reference sequence). The CDR3 region is CASSSSGAVDTQYF. Full variable domain (remainder filled in from reference TRBV7-7 and TRBJ2-3): GAGVSQSPRYKVTKRGQDVTLRCDPISSHATLYWYQQALGQGPEFLTYFNYEAQPDKSGLPSDRFSAERPEGSISTLTIQRTEQRDSAMYRCASSSSGAVDTQYFGPGTRLTVL.

This rearrangement joins TRBV7-3 to TRBJ2-2. Germline assignment: CDR1 SGHTA and CDR2 FQGTGA. The CDR3 extends over 16 amino acids. CDR3 sequence: CASSLQIRVDTGELFF.

The chain uses TRBV7-2 and TRBJ2-7. There are 13 residues in the CDR3. Germline CDR1 SGHTA, CDR2 FQGNSA. This CDR3 is CASSLASSYEQYF.

CDR3 region: CSVAGGGHRSTEAFF. The V call is TRBV29-1, the J call TRBJ1-1; TCRdb calls TRBD1, which cannot be checked without DNA. Germline V CDR1 and CDR2: SQVTM, ANQGSEA. There are 15 residues in the CDR3. The entire variable domain, with the rest obtained from reference TRBV29-1 and TRBJ1-1, is as follows: SAVISQKPSRDICQRGTSLTIQCQVDSQVTMMFWYRQQPGQSLTLIATANQGSEATYESGFVIDKFPISRPNLTFSTLTVSNMSPEDSSIYLCSVAGGGHRSTEAFFGQGTRLTVV.

The chain employs TRBV29-1 and TRBJ2-3; checking the TCRdb D call of TRBD1 is not possible without DNA. The CDR3 covers 14 residues. Germline assignment: CDR1 SQVTM and CDR2 ANQGSEA. CDR3 loop: CSVGGQGNTDTQYF.

The chain couples TRBV7-9 to TRBJ2-1; TCRdb proposes TRBD1, but this gene call is untestable without DNA. The CDR3 is 15 residues long. The germline gives CDR1 SEHNR, CDR2 FQNEAQ (reference sequence). This chain's CDR3 is CASSPLAGVNNEQFF.

V gene TRBV12-3 or TRBV12-4 combines with J gene TRBJ2-1; TCRdb designates TRBD1, a call that cannot be tested without DNA. The length of the CDR3 is 15 residues. CDR3 loop: CASSHRGEPYNEQFF.

CDR3 residues: CASSLAGIPNYEQYF. This chain joins TRBV7-9 and TRBJ2-7; TCRdb indicates TRBD1, and absent DNA this call remains unverified. Germline V gives CDR1 SEHNR, CDR2 FQNEAQ (reference sequence). This CDR3 is 15 amino acids long. Using reference TRBV7-9 and TRBJ2-7 for the parts outside the CDR3, the full variable domain is DTGVSQNPRHKITKRGQNVTFRCDPISEHNRLYWYRQTLGQGPEFLTYFQNEAQLEKSRLLSDRFSAERPKGSFSTLEIQRTEQGDSAMYLCASSLAGIPNYEQYFGPGTRLTVT.

This sequence joins TRBV12-3 or TRBV12-4 and TRBJ2-7. This CDR3 is built from 14 residues. The CDR3 loop is CASSSPANSYEQYF.

This clonotype is classed as medium-sized by frequency. V usage is TRBV4-2 and J usage is TRBJ1-1; absent DNA, TCRdb's TRBD1 call cannot be checked. This CDR3 comprises 18 residues. Germline V lookup: CDR1 LGHNA, CDR2 YNFKEQ. CDR3 sequence reads: CASSQDGSLTGMSTEAFF.

The V gene is TRBV20-1, the J gene TRBJ2-7. There are 14 residues in the CDR3. Germline CDR1 is DFQATT and CDR2 is SNEGSKA (reference sequence). This CDR3 is CSARDLIATYEQYF.

J is TRBJ2-1 and V is TRBV6-5; TCRdb's assignment of TRBD2 cannot be checked, as there is no DNA. The CDR3 sequence is 14 residues long. Germline lookup yields CDR1 MNHEY and CDR2 SVGAGI. CDR3 loop: CASDSGGSYNEQFF.

The genes are TRBV6-2 or TRBV6-3 and TRBJ1-5. This CDR3 has 16 residues. Germline CDR1 MNHEY, CDR2 SVGEGT. The CDR3: CASSYDGTHPTQPQHF.

The rearrangement uses TRBV7-9 and TRBJ1-5. The CDR3 is made up of 14 amino acids. CDR1 is SEHNR, CDR2 FQNEAQ, per germline (reference sequence). The chain's CDR3 is CATSDSFKNQPQHF.

V is TRBV4-2 and J is TRBJ2-7. The CDR3 has 17 amino acids. In germline, CDR1 is LGHNA, CDR2 YNFKEQ. The CDR3 sequence is CASSQDLASGSSYEQYF.

This rearrangement joins TRBV6-2 or TRBV6-3 to TRBJ2-3; TCRdb indicates TRBD2, and absent DNA this call remains unverified. Germline CDR1 and CDR2: MNHEY and SVGEGT. The CDR3 is 14 amino acids. CDR3 sequence: CASSSTRTTDTQYF.

The J gene is TRBJ2-3, the V gene TRBV15; with no DNA, the TCRdb D assignment of TRBD2 cannot be verified. Germline values: CDR1 LNHNV, CDR2 YYDKDF (reference sequence). The CDR3 spans 15 residues. The CDR3 sequence: CATSRAERTTDTQYF.

J is TRBJ2-1 and V is TRBV18; TCRdb calls TRBD2, which cannot be checked without DNA. Germline CDR1 KGHSH, CDR2 LQKENI. This CDR3 is 17 amino acids long. The CDR3 region is CASSPGLAGAPYNEQFF.

The chain joins TRBV2 to TRBJ2-7; TCRdb's D call, TRBD2, is unchecked because there is no DNA. Germline V gene data show CDR1 as SNHLY and CDR2 as FYNNEI. CDR3 length: 16 residues. CDR3 amino acids: CASGGPATSGLYEQYF.